This T cell receptor (beta chain) was profiled in a study of blood T cell repertoires in COVID-19. Study-wide context: Two negative PCRs, clearance, or symptom resolution characterized the recovered Cohort 3 donors.

Repertoires were generated with immunoSEQ multiplex PCR, while TCRdb's copy carries only in-frame clones and drops some. The sample gives around 200,000 clones, approximately 87% of which show up once; 3.1% is in the top ten. The CDR3 is 15 residues long. The ends lost 5 bases at V and 2 bases at J; junction bases unmatched: 10. Per the germline V gene, CDR1 is SGHRS and CDR2 is YFSETQ. In this sample, this clone turned up once. The sample taken for sequencing was PBMCs or T cells enriched from blood (not recorded which). The origin of this receptor is a woman in her 50s in a cohort exposed to, infected with or recovered from COVID-19 (not recorded which). The V call is TRBV5-1, the J call TRBJ2-7; 7 bases match TRBD1. This chain's CDR3 is CASSAGTAQAYEQYF. CDR3 in DNA: TGCGCCAGCAGTGCCGGGACAGCCCAAGCCTACGAGCAGTACTTC.